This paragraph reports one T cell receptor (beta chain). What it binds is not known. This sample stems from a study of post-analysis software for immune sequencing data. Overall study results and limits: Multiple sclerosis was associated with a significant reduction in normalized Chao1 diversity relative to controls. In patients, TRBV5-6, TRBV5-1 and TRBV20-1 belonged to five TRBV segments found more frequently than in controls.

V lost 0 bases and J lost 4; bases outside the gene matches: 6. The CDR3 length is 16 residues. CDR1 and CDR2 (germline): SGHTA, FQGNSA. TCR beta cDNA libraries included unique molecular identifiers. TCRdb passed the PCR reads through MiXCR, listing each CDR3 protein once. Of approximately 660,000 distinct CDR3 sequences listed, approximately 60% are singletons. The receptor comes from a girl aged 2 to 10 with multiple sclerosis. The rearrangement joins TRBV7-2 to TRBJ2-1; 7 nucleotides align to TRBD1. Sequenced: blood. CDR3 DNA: TGTGCCAGCAGCTTAGCCCGGGACAGCCATTACAATGAGCAGTTCTTC. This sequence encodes CASSLARDSHYNEQFF. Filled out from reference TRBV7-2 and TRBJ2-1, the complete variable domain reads GAGVSQSPSNKVTEKGKDVELRCDPISGHTALYWYRQSLGQGLEFLIYFQGNSAPDKSGLPSDRFSAERTGGSVSTLTIQRTQQEDSAVYLCASSLARDSHYNEQFFGPGTRLTVL.